This T cell receptor beta chain derives from a study of T cell responses to AZD1222 COVID-19 vaccine. Study observations and caveats: Donors skewed white British and female; clonal diversity was possibly underestimated. Spike-specific TCR breadth and depth rose after two AZD1222 doses. Among AZD1222 vaccinees, only 5 to 7 were seropositive at baseline. Unmutated variant regions are reportedly the target of nearly half of TCRs that are spike-specific.

V lost 5 bases and J lost 10; bases outside the gene matches: 13. CDR1 is SGHTA and CDR2 is FQGTGA in the germline V gene. CDR3 size: 15 residues. Profiled with immunoSEQ multiplex PCR; TCRdb holds only in-frame clones, not every one. In the table there are 130,000 to 150,000 clones, approximately 85% of which are singletons. A note on this clone: The antigen remains unidentified.

The source material was peripheral blood, sampled on day 0 of MenACWY control vaccination. The genes are TRBV7-3 and TRBJ1-1, with TRBD1 matching over 10 bases. The TCR was taken from an adult in good health. CDR3 sequence reads: CASSLHPGQGYVAFF. Here the CDR3 DNA reads TGTGCCAGCAGCCTCCACCCGGGACAGGGGTACGTAGCTTTCTTT.